Described below is a single T cell receptor (beta chain) sequence and its context. Antigen specificity is unknown. The data are from a study of graft-versus-host responses after intestinal transplantation. Study context: As for transplant type, recipients had multivisceral, liver-intestinal, or isolated intestinal grafts. Each recipient received anti-thymocyte globulin induction, then tacrolimus and steroids for 2 to 4 years.

Germline CDR1 is MNHNS and CDR2 is SASEGT. The V and J ends lost 7 bases and 13 bases respectively, with 17 bases between them. The CDR3 covers 12 residues. Notes on the study in general: GvH clones were found in recipient marrow; some appeared first in ileum or blood. Allografts carried high graft-versus-host to host-versus-graft clonal ratios in patients having graft-donor T cell macrochimerism.

The assay was immunoSEQ multiplex PCR, and TCRdb's table has in-frame clones only and misses some. The sample carries 85,000 to 100,000 clones, around 90% recorded once. This specimen was unstimulated CD8+ T cells sorted from spleen or lymph node cells, taken before transplant. The clonotype comes from a human donor who was the organ donor for an intestinal transplant. This chain links TRBV6-1 with TRBJ2-1; D might be TRBD1 (7 bases). The CDR3 region has the DNA TGTGCCAGCATAGGGGGCTTGGAGGGTCAGTTCTTC. It specifies CASIGGLEGQFF.